The sample holds one count of the clone carrying this TCR beta chain. The record originates from a study of CD8+ T cells in alopecia areata. About the research overall: Percentage of affected scalp area was the basis on which treated patients' severity was scored.

Described treatment: oral pan-JAK inhibitor, 5-10 mg twice daily. Lesional scalp tissue (obtained by punch biopsy) and peripheral blood were collected from alopecia areata patients. Sequencing templates came from extracted RNA that was reverse transcribed into cDNA. Generated by immunoSEQ multiplex PCR, the TCRdb table keeps only in-frame clones and is missing some. The sample comprises 200,000 to 250,000 clones, around 66% of which are singletons, and roughly 4.2% rests with the top ten. The sample consisted of CD4+ T cells sorted from blood, taken at week 4, from a patient treated with tofacitinib. This TCR came from a human donor with alopecia areata.

The CDR3 here is CASSLGTSTDTQYF. CDR3 coding DNA: TGCGCCAGCAGCTTGGGGACGAGCACAGATACGCAGTATTTT. This chain connects TRBV5-1 to TRBJ2-3; D is ambiguous. The CDR3 loop spans 14 amino acids. Germline assignment: CDR1 SGHRS and CDR2 YFSETQ. Trimming took off 0 bases at V and 0 bases at J, with 5 bases between the two ends.